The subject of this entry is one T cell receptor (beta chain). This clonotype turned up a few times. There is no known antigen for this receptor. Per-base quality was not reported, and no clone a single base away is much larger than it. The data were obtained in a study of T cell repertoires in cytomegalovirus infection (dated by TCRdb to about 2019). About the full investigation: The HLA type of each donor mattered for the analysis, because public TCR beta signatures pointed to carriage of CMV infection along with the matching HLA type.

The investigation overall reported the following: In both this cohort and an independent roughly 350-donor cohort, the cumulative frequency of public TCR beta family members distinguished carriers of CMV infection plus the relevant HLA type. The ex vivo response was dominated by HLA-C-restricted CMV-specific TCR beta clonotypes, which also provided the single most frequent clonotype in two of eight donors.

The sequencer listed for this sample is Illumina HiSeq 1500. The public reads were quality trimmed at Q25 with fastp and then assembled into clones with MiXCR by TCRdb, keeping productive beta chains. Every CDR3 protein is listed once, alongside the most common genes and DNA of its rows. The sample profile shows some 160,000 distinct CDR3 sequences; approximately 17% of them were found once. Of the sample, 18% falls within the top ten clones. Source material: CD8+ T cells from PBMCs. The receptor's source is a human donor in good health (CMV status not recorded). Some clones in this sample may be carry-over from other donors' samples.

The DNA sequence follows: TGTGCCAGCAGCCGAAACCCACGGGGGGACACTGAAGCTTTCTTT. Translation gives CASSRNPRGDTEAFF. The V gene is TRBV28 and the J gene is TRBJ1-1; 5 matching bases give a weak D call of TRBD1. Taken from cysteine to phenylalanine, the CDR3 has 15 residues. The retained sequence is limited to the CDR3, 45 bases, with the frame set at the first base. Taken from the germline V gene, the CDR1 and CDR2 loops are MDHEN and SYDVKM. V and J lose 6 bases and 3 bases, and a span of 17 bases separates them. Extended through the reference TRBV28 and TRBJ1-1 proteins, this CDR3 yields the full variable domain: DVKVTQSSRYLVKRTGEKVFLECVQDMDHENMFWYRQDPGLGLRLIYFSYDVKMKEKGDIPEGYSVSREKKERFSLILESASTNQTSMYLCASSRNPRGDTEAFFGQGTRLTVV.